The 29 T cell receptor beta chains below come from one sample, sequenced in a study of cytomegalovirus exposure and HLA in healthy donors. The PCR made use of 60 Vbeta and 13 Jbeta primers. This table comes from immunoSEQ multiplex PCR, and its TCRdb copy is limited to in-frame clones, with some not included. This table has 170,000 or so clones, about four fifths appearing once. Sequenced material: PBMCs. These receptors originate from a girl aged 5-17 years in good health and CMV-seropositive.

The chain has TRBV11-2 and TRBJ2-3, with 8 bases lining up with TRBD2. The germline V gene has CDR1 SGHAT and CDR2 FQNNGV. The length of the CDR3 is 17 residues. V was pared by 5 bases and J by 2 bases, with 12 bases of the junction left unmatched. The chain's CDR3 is CASSPGGAGGYTDTQYF. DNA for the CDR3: TGTGCCAGCAGCCCCGGGGGGGCGGGGGGCTACACAGATACGCAGTATTTT.

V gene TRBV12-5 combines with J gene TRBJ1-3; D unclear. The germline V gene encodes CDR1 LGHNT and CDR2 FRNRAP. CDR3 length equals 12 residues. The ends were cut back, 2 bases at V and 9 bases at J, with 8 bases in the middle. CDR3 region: CASGLIGGTIYF. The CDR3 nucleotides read TGTGCTAGTGGTTTGATAGGCGGCACCATATATTTT.

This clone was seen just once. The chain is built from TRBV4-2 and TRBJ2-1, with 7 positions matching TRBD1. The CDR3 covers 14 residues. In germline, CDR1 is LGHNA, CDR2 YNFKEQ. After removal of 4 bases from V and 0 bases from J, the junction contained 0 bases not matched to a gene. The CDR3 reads CASSRDSSYNEQFF. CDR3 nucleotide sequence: TGTGCCAGCAGCCGGGACAGCTCCTACAATGAGCAGTTCTTC.

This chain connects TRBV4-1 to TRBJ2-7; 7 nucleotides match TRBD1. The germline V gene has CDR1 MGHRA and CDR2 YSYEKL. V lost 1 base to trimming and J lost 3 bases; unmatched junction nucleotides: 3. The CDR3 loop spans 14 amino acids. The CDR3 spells CASSQVYRGYEQYF. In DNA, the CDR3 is TGCGCCAGCAGCCAAGTATACAGGGGCTACGAGCAGTACTTC.

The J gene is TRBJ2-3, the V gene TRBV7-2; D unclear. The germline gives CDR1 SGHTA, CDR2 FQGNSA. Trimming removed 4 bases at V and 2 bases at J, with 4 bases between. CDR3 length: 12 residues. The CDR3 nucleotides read TGTGCCAGCAGCTACTTCACAGATACGCAGTATTTT. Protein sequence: CASSYFTDTQYF.

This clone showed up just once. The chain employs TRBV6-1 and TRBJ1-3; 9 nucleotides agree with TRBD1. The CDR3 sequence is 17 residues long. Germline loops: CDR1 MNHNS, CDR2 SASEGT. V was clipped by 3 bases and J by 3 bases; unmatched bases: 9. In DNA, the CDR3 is TGTGCCAGCAGTGATCCGGGACAGGGAGGTAGTGGAAACACCATATATTTT. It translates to CASSDPGQGGSGNTIYF.

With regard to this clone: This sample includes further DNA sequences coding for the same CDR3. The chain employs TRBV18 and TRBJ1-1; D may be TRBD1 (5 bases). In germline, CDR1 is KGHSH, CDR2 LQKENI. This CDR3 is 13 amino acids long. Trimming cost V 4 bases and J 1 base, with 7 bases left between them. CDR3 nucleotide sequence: TGTGCCAGCTCACGTCAGGGGAACACTGAAGCTTTCTTT. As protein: CASSRQGNTEAFF.

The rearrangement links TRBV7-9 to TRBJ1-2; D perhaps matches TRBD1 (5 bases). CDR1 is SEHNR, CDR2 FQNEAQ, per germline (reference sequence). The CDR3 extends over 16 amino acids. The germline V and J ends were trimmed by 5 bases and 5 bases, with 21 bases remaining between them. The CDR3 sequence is CASSHPEGQILYGYTF. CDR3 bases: TGTGCCAGCAGCCACCCGGAGGGGCAGATCCTTTATGGCTACACCTTC.

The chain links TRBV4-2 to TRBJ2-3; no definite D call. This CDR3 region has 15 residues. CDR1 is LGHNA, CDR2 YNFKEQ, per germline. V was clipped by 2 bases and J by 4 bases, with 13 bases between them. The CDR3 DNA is TGTGCCAGCAGCCAACTGCTTGGTAGCTCAGATACGCAGTATTTT. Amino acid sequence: CASSQLLGSSDTQYF.

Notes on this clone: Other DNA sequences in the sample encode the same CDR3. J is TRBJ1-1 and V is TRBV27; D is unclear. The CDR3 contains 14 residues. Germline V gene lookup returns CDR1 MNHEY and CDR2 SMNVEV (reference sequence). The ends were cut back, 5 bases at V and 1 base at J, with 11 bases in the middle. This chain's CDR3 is CASSLGLGNTEAFF. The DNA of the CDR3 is TGTGCCAGCAGTCTAGGACTGGGGAACACTGAAGCTTTCTTT.

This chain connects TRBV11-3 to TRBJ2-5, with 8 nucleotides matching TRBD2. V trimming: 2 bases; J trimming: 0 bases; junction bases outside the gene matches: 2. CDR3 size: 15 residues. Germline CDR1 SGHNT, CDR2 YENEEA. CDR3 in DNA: TGTGCCAGCAGCTTATACGGGGGGGACCAAGAGACCCAGTACTTC. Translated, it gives CASSLYGGDQETQYF. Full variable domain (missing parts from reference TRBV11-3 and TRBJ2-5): EAGVVQSPRYKIIEKKQPVAFWCNPISGHNTLYWYLQNLGQGPELLIRYENEEAVDDSQLPKDRFSAERLKGVDSTLKIQPAELGDSAVYLCASSLYGGDQETQYFGPGTRLLVL.

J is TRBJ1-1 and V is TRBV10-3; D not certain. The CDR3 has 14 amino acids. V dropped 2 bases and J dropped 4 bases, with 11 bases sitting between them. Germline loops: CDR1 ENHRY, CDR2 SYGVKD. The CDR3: CAISEASVSTEAFF. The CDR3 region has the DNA TGTGCCATCAGTGAGGCCTCAGTCAGCACTGAAGCTTTCTTT.

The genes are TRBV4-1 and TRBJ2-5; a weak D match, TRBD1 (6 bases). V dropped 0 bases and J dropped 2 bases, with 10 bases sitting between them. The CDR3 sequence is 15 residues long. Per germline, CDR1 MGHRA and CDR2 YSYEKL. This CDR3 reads CASSQDQGNQETQYF. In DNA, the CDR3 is TGCGCCAGCAGCCAAGATCAGGGGAATCAAGAGACCCAGTACTTC.

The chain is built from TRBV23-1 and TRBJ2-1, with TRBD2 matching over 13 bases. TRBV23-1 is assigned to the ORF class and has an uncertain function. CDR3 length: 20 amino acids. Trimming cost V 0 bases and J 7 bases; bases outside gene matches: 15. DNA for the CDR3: TGCGCCAGCAGTCAATCGACCTCCGACACTAGCGGGGGGGCAGAGAATGAGCAGTTCTTC. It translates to CASSQSTSDTSGGAENEQFF.

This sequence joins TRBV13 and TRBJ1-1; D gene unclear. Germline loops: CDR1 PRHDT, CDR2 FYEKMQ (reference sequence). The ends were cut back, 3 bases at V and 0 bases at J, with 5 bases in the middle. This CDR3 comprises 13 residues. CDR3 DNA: TGTGCCAGCAGCTTTGTCATGAACACTGAAGCTTTCTTT. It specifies CASSFVMNTEAFF.

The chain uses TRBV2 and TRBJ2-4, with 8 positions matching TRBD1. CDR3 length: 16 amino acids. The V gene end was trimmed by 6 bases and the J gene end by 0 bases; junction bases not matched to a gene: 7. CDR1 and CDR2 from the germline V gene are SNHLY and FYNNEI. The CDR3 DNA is TGTGCCAGCAGATTACGGACAGGGATAGCCAAAAACATTCAGTACTTC. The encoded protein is CASRLRTGIAKNIQYF.

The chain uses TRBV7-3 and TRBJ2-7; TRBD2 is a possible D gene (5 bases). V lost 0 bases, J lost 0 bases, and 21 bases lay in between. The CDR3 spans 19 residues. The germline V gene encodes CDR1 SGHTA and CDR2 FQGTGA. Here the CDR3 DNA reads TGTGCCAGCAGCTTAACGAGGGTGGCAGACAAAAGGAGCTCCTACGAGCAGTACTTC. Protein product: CASSLTRVADKRSSYEQYF.

CDR3 DNA: TGTGCCAGTAGTCCGCGGGCGGGGGCGGCGAACACTGAAGCTTTCTTT. Translated: CASSPRAGAANTEAFF. This sequence joins TRBV19 and TRBJ1-1; possibly TRBD1 for D (6 bases). In germline, CDR1 is LNHDA, CDR2 SQIVND (reference sequence). The CDR3 is 16 amino acids. Trimming pared 5 bases from V and 1 base from J, leaving 17 bases between.

The CDR3 DNA reads as TGTGCCAGCAGCGTAGCGGGGGAGTCCTACAATGAGCAGTTCTTC. This sequence encodes CASSVAGESYNEQFF. The chain links TRBV5-5 to TRBJ2-1; 9 nucleotides align to TRBD2. V was clipped by 4 bases and J by 1 base; unmatched bases: 3. The CDR3 is made up of 15 amino acids. The germline gives CDR1 SGHKS, CDR2 YYEKEE (reference sequence).

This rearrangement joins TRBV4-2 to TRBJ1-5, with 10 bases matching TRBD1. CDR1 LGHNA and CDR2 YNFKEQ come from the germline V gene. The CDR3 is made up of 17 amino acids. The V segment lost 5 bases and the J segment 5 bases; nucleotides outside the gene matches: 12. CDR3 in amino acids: CASSTSNRDRGYQPQHF. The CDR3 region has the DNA TGTGCCAGCAGCACCTCCAACCGGGACAGGGGCTATCAGCCCCAGCATTTT.

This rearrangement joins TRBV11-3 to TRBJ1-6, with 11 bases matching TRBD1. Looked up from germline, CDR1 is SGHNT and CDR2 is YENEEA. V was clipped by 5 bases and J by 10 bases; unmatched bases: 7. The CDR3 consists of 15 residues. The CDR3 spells CASSAGQGAQSPLHF. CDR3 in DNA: TGTGCCAGCAGCGCCGGACAGGGGGCGCAATCACCCCTCCACTTT.

The DNA for the CDR3 is TGTGCCAGCAGGGGACAGGGCATCTCTCCGGCCCTCCACTTT. Translating gives CASRGQGISPALHF. This chain connects TRBV6-5 to TRBJ1-6; 9 nucleotides agree with TRBD1. Germline V lookup: CDR1 MNHEY, CDR2 SVGAGI. The ends lost 6 bases at V and 14 bases at J; junction bases unmatched: 11. The CDR3 length is 14 residues.

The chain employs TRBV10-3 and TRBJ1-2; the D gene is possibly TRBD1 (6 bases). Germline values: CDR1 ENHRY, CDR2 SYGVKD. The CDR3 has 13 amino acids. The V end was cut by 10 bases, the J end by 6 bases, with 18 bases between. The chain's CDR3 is CATTSGGANGYTF. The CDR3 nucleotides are TGTGCCACTACCTCGGGGGGCGCGAATGGCTACACCTTC.

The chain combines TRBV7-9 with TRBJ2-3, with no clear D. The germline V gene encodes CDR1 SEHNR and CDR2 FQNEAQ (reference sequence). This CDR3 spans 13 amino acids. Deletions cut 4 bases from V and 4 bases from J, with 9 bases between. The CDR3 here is CASSSTEADTQYF. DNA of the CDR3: TGTGCCAGCAGCTCCACTGAAGCAGATACGCAGTATTTT. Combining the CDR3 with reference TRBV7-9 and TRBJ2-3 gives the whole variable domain DTGVSQNPRHKITKRGQNVTFRCDPISEHNRLYWYRQTLGQGPEFLTYFQNEAQLEKSRLLSDRFSAERPKGSFSTLEIQRTEQGDSAMYLCASSSTEADTQYFGPGTRLTVL.

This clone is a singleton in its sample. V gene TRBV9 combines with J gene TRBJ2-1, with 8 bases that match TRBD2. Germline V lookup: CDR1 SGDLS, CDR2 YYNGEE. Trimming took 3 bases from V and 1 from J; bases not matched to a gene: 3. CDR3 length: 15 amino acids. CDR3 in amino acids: CASSGTSPSYNEQFF. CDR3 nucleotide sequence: TGTGCCAGCAGCGGGACTAGCCCATCCTACAATGAGCAGTTCTTC.

The CDR3 sequence: CASRPGQWIGNQPQHF. CDR3 DNA: TGTGCCAGCAGACCGGGACAGTGGATAGGCAATCAGCCCCAGCATTTT. V usage is TRBV2 and J usage is TRBJ1-5; 7 bases align to TRBD1. In germline, CDR1 is SNHLY, CDR2 FYNNEI. V lost 6 bases to trimming and J lost 2 bases; unmatched junction nucleotides: 10. The CDR3 length is 16 residues. Full variable domain (rest looked up from reference TRBV2 and TRBJ1-5): EPEVTQTPSHQVTQMGQEVILRCVPISNHLYFYWYRQILGQKVEFLVSFYNNEISEKSEIFDDQFSVERPDGSNFTLKIRSTKLEDSAMYFCASRPGQWIGNQPQHFGDGTRLSIL.

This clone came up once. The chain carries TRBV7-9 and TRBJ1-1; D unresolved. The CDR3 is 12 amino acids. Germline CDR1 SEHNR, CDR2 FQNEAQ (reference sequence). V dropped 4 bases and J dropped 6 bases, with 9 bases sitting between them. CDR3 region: CASSSKRAEAFF. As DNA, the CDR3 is TGTGCCAGCAGCTCGAAGAGGGCTGAAGCTTTCTTT.

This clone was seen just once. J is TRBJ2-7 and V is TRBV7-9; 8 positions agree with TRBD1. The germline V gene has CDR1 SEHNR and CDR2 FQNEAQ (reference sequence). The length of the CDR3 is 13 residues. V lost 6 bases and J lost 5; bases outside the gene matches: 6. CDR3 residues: CASRDRVSDEQYF. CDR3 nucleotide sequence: TGTGCCAGCAGGGACAGGGTATCCGACGAGCAGTACTTC.

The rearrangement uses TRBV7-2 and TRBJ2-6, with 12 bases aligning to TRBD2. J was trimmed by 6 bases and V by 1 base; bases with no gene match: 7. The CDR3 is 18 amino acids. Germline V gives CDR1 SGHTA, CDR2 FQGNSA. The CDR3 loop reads CASSLVLAGGEEANVLTF. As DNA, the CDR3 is TGTGCCAGCAGCTTAGTTCTAGCGGGGGGGGAGGAGGCCAACGTCCTGACTTTC.